A selection of T cell receptor beta chains follows, all from one sample in a study of shared clonotypes between healthy human individuals. Sequencing used immunoSEQ multiplex PCR; TCRdb keeps in-frame clones, though not all of them. The table lists hundreds of thousands of clones, roughly 70% of them singletons. The source material was memory CD4+ T cells sorted from blood. The receptors here all came from a woman in her thirties in good health. The CDR3 runs from the conserved cysteine through the conserved F or W. Each record gives: clone size, V gene, J gene, D gene, CDR3 DNA, CDR3 protein. D genes are given only for firm matches. Clone size is stated in some rows and not others, as once, few, many or a class when expanded.

.	TRBV11-2	TRBJ2-2	.	TGTGCCAGCAGCTCCCTCCTCACCAACACCGGGGAGCTGTTTTTT	CASSSLLTNTGELFF
few	TRBV7-2	TRBJ1-6	.	TGTGCCAGCAGCTTAGGGAGGGAGTTTAATTCACCCCTCCACTTT	CASSLGREFNSPLHF
.	TRBV5-5	TRBJ2-7	.	TGTGCCAGCAGCTTGGCCTCGCAGGCGCAGTACTTC	CASSLASQAQYF
.	TRBV9	TRBJ1-5	.	TGTGCCAGCAGCCCGGACGGGTATAGCAATCAGCCCCAGCATTTT	CASSPDGYSNQPQHF
.	TRBV4-1	TRBJ2-7	.	TGCGCCAGCAGCCAAGGGGGGGACCCGGAGGCGCACGAGCAGTACTTC	CASSQGGDPEAHEQYF
.	TRBV5-1	TRBJ2-5	.	TGCGCCAGCAGCTTGGGGCAGGGCAAAGAGACCCAGTACTTC	CASSLGQGKETQYF
few	TRBV19	TRBJ2-1	TRBD2	TGTGCCAGTATGGGCGGGAGGGCCCGTAATGAGCAGTTCTTC	CASMGGRARNEQFF
.	TRBV14	TRBJ2-2	.	TGTGCCAGCAGCCAAATCACAGGGTTGTACACCGGGGAGCTGTTTTTT	CASSQITGLYTGELFF
.	TRBV6-6	TRBJ2-1	.	TGTGCCACCAACCGGGACGATTACAATGAGCAGTTCTTC	CATNRDDYNEQFF
.	TRBV27	TRBJ2-7	TRBD2	TGTGCCAGCAGGCGGACTAGCGTGTCCTACGAGCAGTACTTC	CASRRTSVSYEQYF
.	TRBV10-1	TRBJ2-1	TRBD2	TGCGCCAGCAGTGATCCGGGACTAGGCATCAATGAGCAGTTCTTC	CASSDPGLGINEQFF
.	TRBV18	TRBJ2-7	.	TGTGCCAGCTCACCGGGGACACCCAACTACGAGCAGTACTTC	CASSPGTPNYEQYF
.	TRBV10-3	TRBJ2-1	TRBD2	TGTGCCATCAGTGAGATAGTAGCGGGGGACAATGAGCAGTTCTTC	CAISEIVAGDNEQFF
.	TRBV2	TRBJ1-5	TRBD1	TGTGCCAGCAACAGGGGGATTAGCAATCAGCCCCAGCATTTT	CASNRGISNQPQHF
.	TRBV5-6	TRBJ1-2	TRBD1	TGTGCCAGCAGCCTGGACAGGGTGGAATATGGCTACACCTTC	CASSLDRVEYGYTF
.	TRBV5-1	TRBJ1-5	TRBD1	TGCGCCAGCAGCCCCAGACAGGGAGGTCAGCCCCAGCATTTT	CASSPRQGGQPQHF
.	TRBV19	TRBJ2-7	TRBD1	TGTGCCAGTAGTTCTACCGGGACAGGTCCCTACGAGCAGTACTTC	CASSSTGTGPYEQYF
.	TRBV19	TRBJ1-1	.	TGTGCCAGTAGTATCGGGCAGAACACTGAAGCTTTCTTT	CASSIGQNTEAFF
.	TRBV5-1	TRBJ1-6	.	TGCGCCAGCAGCTCTGGGGTGGAGGGCTCACCCCTCCACTTT	CASSSGVEGSPLHF
once	TRBV19	TRBJ2-6	TRBD1	TGTGCCACCGCCCCCTTGACAGGGAAGGCTGGGGCCAACGTCCTGACTTTC	CATAPLTGKAGANVLTF
.	TRBV5-4	TRBJ1-1	.	TGTGCCAGCAGCTTGGAAACAGGGATCACTGAAGCTTTCTTT	CASSLETGITEAFF
.	TRBV4-1	TRBJ2-3	.	TGCGCCAGCAGCCAAGATCAGCGACTGGGTGCAGATACGCAGTATTTT	CASSQDQRLGADTQYF
few	TRBV5-1	TRBJ2-5	.	TGCGCCAGCAGCTTGGCCGACAGGACCCAAGAGACCCAGTACTTC	CASSLADRTQETQYF
.	TRBV18	TRBJ2-2	TRBD2	TGTGCCAGCTCACCACAGTTAGCGGGAGAAGGGACCGGGGAGCTGTTTTTT	CASSPQLAGEGTGELFF
.	TRBV29-1	TRBJ1-1	.	TGCAGCGTTGAAGACGTCCGGCACACTGAAGCTTTCTTT	CSVEDVRHTEAFF
.	TRBV5-4	TRBJ2-7	TRBD1	TGTGCCAGCAGACACCGGGACAGGCCCTACGAGCAGTACTTC	CASRHRDRPYEQYF
.	TRBV4-2	TRBJ2-7	TRBD2	TGTGCCAGCAGCCAAACGACTAGCGGGGAAAGCTCCTACGAGCAGTACTTC	CASSQTTSGESSYEQYF
.	TRBV6-1	TRBJ2-5	.	TGTGCCAGCAGTTCGAGCAGCGGCTGGGAGACCCAGTACTTC	CASSSSSGWETQYF
.	TRBV15	TRBJ1-4	.	TGTGCCACCAGCATACTCTTGACAGTTACCCGTGAAAAACTGTTTTTT	CATSILLTVTREKLFF
.	TRBV7-2	TRBJ2-7	TRBD2	TGTGCCAGCAGCTTTACCGGGACTAGCGGGATCCACGAGCAGTACTTC	CASSFTGTSGIHEQYF
.	TRBV19	TRBJ2-3	.	TGTGCCAGTAGACGGGAAGCCACAGATACGCAGTATTTT	CASRREATDTQYF
.	TRBV28	TRBJ1-5	.	TGTGCCAGCAGTTTAAGGCAGGGGTACGGCAATCAGCCCCAGCATTTT	CASSLRQGYGNQPQHF
once	TRBV2	TRBJ2-2	TRBD1	TGTGCCAGCAGAGCTATAACAGGGGGCACCGGGGAGCTGTTTTTT	CASRAITGGTGELFF
.	TRBV4-1	TRBJ2-2	TRBD1	TGCGCCAGCAGCCTAGCCACGGGACAGGGGGCGTCCGGGAACACCGGGGAGCTGTTTTTT	CASSLATGQGASGNTGELFF
.	TRBV6-1	TRBJ2-2	.	TGTGCCAGCAGTGACCCAGCCACCGGGGAGCTGTTTTTT	CASSDPATGELFF
few	TRBV2	TRBJ2-1	TRBD2	TGTGCCAGCAACAGACTAGCGGGAGTTATGTATGAGCAGTTCTTC	CASNRLAGVMYEQFF
.	TRBV28	TRBJ2-7	.	TGTGCAGCCTCCGGACAGCAACTCGCCTACGAGCAGTACTTC	CAASGQQLAYEQYF
few	TRBV18	TRBJ2-3	.	TGTGCCAGCTCACCAGGGGGAGATACGCAGTATTTT	CASSPGGDTQYF
.	TRBV5-1	TRBJ2-5	TRBD1	TGCGCCAGCAGCTTGGGGGACAGGGATCGGGAGACCCAGTACTTC	CASSLGDRDRETQYF
.	TRBV6-4	TRBJ2-7	.	TGTGCCAGCAGTGACTCGAGGAGCGGCTACGAGCAGTACTTC	CASSDSRSGYEQYF
.	TRBV10-2	TRBJ2-7	.	TGCGCCAGCAGTGAGTTAGGTTTCTACGAGCAGTACTTC	CASSELGFYEQYF
.	TRBV11-3	TRBJ2-2	.	TGTGCCAGCAGCCACGGGGCCGAGCCCTCCGGGGAGCTGTTTTTT	CASSHGAEPSGELFF
.	TRBV11-3	TRBJ2-7	.	TGTGCCAGCAGTTTCTTCGGGGGCTACGAGCAGTACTTC	CASSFFGGYEQYF
.	TRBV5-4	TRBJ2-3	.	TGTGCCAGCAGCTTGGAGGGGCTAGCTACGCAGTATTTT	CASSLEGLATQYF
.	TRBV5-6	TRBJ2-7	.	TGTGCCAGCAGCGTGAGGGGTTGGGGGACACCCTACGAGCAGTACTTC	CASSVRGWGTPYEQYF
.	TRBV5-1	TRBJ2-5	.	TGCGCCAGCAGCTTTTCCGGGGGCCCTCCGGAAGAGACCCAGTACTTC	CASSFSGGPPEETQYF
.	TRBV6-1	TRBJ2-7	TRBD1	TGTGCCAGCAGTTCGACAACAGGGGGGACAGGGCTGGGGTACTTC	CASSSTTGGTGLGYF
.	TRBV14	TRBJ1-2	TRBD1	TGTGCCAGCAGCCAAGATTGGTCGGGGACAGGGGGCTATGGCTACACCTTC	CASSQDWSGTGGYGYTF
.	TRBV18	TRBJ2-2	TRBD2	TGTGCCAGCTCACCCCGGACTAGCGGGAGTCAAAACACCGGGGAGCTGTTTTTT	CASSPRTSGSQNTGELFF
once	TRBV5-1	TRBJ2-5	.	TGCGCCAGCATGGCGCGAGCGCAAGAGACCCAGTACTTC	CASMARAQETQYF
.	TRBV27	TRBJ2-3	.	TGTGCCAGCAGTTTCCCCATGACAGAGCACAGATACGACTCCCAGTATTTT	CASSFPMTEHRYDSQYF
.	TRBV5-1	TRBJ2-5	.	TGCGCCAGCAACAACCGGGACAACCCGGCGGGGACCCAGTACTTC	CASNNRDNPAGTQYF
.	TRBV11-2	TRBJ2-2	TRBD1	TGTGCCAGCACCCCCGTGGGACAGGGCATCACCGGGGAGCTGTTTTTT	CASTPVGQGITGELFF